The present entry profiles one T cell receptor (beta chain) with its context. Sequenced by immunoSEQ multiplex PCR; TCRdb stores in-frame clones only, minus some. The table records some 200,000 clones, less than 90% of them present only once. This specimen belongs to a study of blood T cell repertoires in COVID-19. The V gene's germline CDR1 is SGHTA and CDR2 FQGTGA. The CDR3 totals 13 residues. V lost 8 bases, J lost 5 bases, and 15 bases lay in between. Clinical history reported by participants formed the basis on which cohorts were assigned. The TCR was taken from a woman aged 25 to 39 who had recovered from COVID-19. The chain joins TRBV7-3 to TRBJ2-5; D is perhaps TRBD2 (5 bases). Sequencing was performed on PBMCs or T cells enriched from blood (not recorded which). This CDR3 is CASAGQVYETQYF. The CDR3 nucleotides are TGTGCCAGCGCGGGTCAGGTCTATGAGACCCAGTACTTC.